A selection of T cell receptor beta chains follows, all from one sample in a study of identifying expanded T cells in peripheral blood. Using immunoSEQ multiplex PCR, the repertoire was profiled, and TCRdb retains in-frame clones only, with some absent. The table shows roughly 90,000 clones, with about 85% occurring only once. Sequences were obtained from blood. All receptors come from a person aged 18 to 75 in good health. Each CDR3 is given with its conserved first and last residue. Each record gives: CDR3 protein, CDR3 DNA, clone size, J gene, D gene, V gene. The D gene is left open where the match is weak. Not every row has a clone size; where given, it reads once, few, many or a size class.

CDR3aa: CASSLDGLGSYYGYTF; CDR3nt: TGTGCCAGCAGCTTAGATGGGTTGGGGTCCTACTATGGCTACACCTTC; abundance: .; j_gene: TRBJ1-2; d_gene: .; v_gene: TRBV7-9
CDR3aa: CASSHRRQEGETQYF; CDR3nt: TGTGCCAGCAGCCACAGACGACAGGAAGGAGAGACCCAGTACTTC; abundance: few; j_gene: TRBJ2-5; d_gene: .; v_gene: TRBV7-8
CDR3aa: CASRRQRTYEQYF; CDR3nt: TGTGCCAGCAGGCGACAGAGAACCTACGAGCAGTACTTC; abundance: .; j_gene: TRBJ2-7; d_gene: .; v_gene: TRBV5-5
CDR3aa: CASSGLGTSHPHNEQFF; CDR3nt: TGTGCCAGCAGCGGATTGGGGACTAGCCATCCTCACAATGAGCAGTTCTTC; abundance: .; j_gene: TRBJ2-1; d_gene: TRBD2; v_gene: TRBV7-9
CDR3aa: CASGGQTLNVHGYTF; CDR3nt: TGTGCCAGCGGAGGACAGACTCTGAACGTTCATGGCTACACCTTC; abundance: .; j_gene: TRBJ1-2; d_gene: .; v_gene: TRBV7-2
CDR3aa: CASSPRGPRMYNEQFF; CDR3nt: TGTGCCAGCAGCCCCCGCGGCCCCCGCATGTACAATGAGCAGTTCTTC; abundance: .; j_gene: TRBJ2-1; d_gene: .; v_gene: TRBV7-9
CDR3aa: CASSLSLVTEAFF; CDR3nt: TGTGCCAGCAGTTTATCCCTAGTCACTGAAGCTTTCTTT; abundance: .; j_gene: TRBJ1-1; d_gene: .; v_gene: TRBV27
CDR3aa: CASSKAIIRGLPDHHNEQFF; CDR3nt: TGTGCCAGCAGCAAAGCGATTATAAGGGGTTTGCCGGATCATCACAATGAGCAGTTCTTC; abundance: .; j_gene: TRBJ2-1; d_gene: .; v_gene: TRBV21-1
CDR3aa: CASSWENTEAFF; CDR3nt: TGTGCCAGCAGCTGGGAGAACACTGAAGCTTTCTTT; abundance: .; j_gene: TRBJ1-1; d_gene: .; v_gene: TRBV5-4
CDR3aa: CASTNGYGFYEQYF; CDR3nt: TGTGCCAGCACTAATGGGTATGGCTTCTACGAGCAGTACTTC; abundance: .; j_gene: TRBJ2-7; d_gene: .; v_gene: TRBV6-5
CDR3aa: CASGLVPPPGITGNTIYF; CDR3nt: TGTGCTAGTGGTTTGGTACCCCCCCCGGGGATCACTGGAAACACCATATATTTT; abundance: .; j_gene: TRBJ1-3; d_gene: .; v_gene: TRBV12-5
CDR3aa: CASSPHLTSITSDTQYF; CDR3nt: TGCGCCAGCAGCCCTCACCTGACTAGCATCACATCCGATACGCAGTATTTT; abundance: .; j_gene: TRBJ2-3; d_gene: TRBD2; v_gene: TRBV5-1
CDR3aa: CASSRRDTRNYEQYF; CDR3nt: TGTGCCAGCAGCCGGAGGGACACCCGAAACTACGAGCAGTACTTC; abundance: once; j_gene: TRBJ2-7; d_gene: .; v_gene: TRBV14
CDR3aa: CASGNSGGYYEQYF; CDR3nt: TGTGCCAGTGGAAATTCAGGGGGCTACTACGAGCAGTACTTC; abundance: .; j_gene: TRBJ2-7; d_gene: TRBD1; v_gene: TRBV19
CDR3aa: CASSPRQDGGIQYF; CDR3nt: TGTGCCAGCAGCCCTAGACAGGATGGGGGCATTCAGTACTTC; abundance: .; j_gene: TRBJ2-4; d_gene: .; v_gene: TRBV5-6
CDR3aa: CASSATEETGSYEQYF; CDR3nt: TGTGCCAGCAGTGCCACCGAGGAGACAGGGTCCTACGAGCAGTACTTC; abundance: .; j_gene: TRBJ2-7; d_gene: TRBD1; v_gene: TRBV6-1
CDR3aa: CASSPPIRGSSGNTIYF; CDR3nt: TGTGCCAGCAGCCCCCCCATAAGGGGGAGCTCTGGAAACACCATATATTTT; abundance: .; j_gene: TRBJ1-3; d_gene: .; v_gene: TRBV7-8
CDR3aa: CASSISNPREQPQHF; CDR3nt: TGTGCCAGTAGTATATCTAACCCCAGGGAGCAGCCCCAGCATTTT; abundance: .; j_gene: TRBJ1-5; d_gene: .; v_gene: TRBV19
CDR3aa: CAWSVPRLDSYNEQFF; CDR3nt: TGTGCCTGGAGTGTACCTAGACTAGACTCCTACAATGAGCAGTTCTTC; abundance: .; j_gene: TRBJ2-1; d_gene: .; v_gene: TRBV30
CDR3aa: CASSMMAVEGELFF; CDR3nt: TGTGCCAGTAGTATGATGGCAGTCGAAGGGGAGCTGTTTTTT; abundance: .; j_gene: TRBJ2-2; d_gene: .; v_gene: TRBV19
CDR3aa: CASSLRDTDTQYF; CDR3nt: TGCGCCAGCAGCTTGAGGGACACAGATACGCAGTATTTT; abundance: .; j_gene: TRBJ2-3; d_gene: .; v_gene: TRBV5-1
CDR3aa: CASSEELELNTEAFF; CDR3nt: TGCGCCAGCAGCGAAGAATTGGAGCTGAACACTGAAGCTTTCTTT; abundance: .; j_gene: TRBJ1-1; d_gene: .; v_gene: TRBV4-3
CDR3aa: CASSLSLGGYGYTF; CDR3nt: TGTGCCAGCAGCTTATCTCTGGGGGGCTATGGCTACACCTTC; abundance: .; j_gene: TRBJ1-2; d_gene: .; v_gene: TRBV7-6
CDR3aa: CAWSRRQDETQYF; CDR3nt: TGTGCCTGGAGTAGGCGGCAAGACGAGACCCAGTACTTC; abundance: .; j_gene: TRBJ2-5; d_gene: .; v_gene: TRBV30
CDR3aa: CASSIFDRPAETQYF; CDR3nt: TGTGCCAGCAGCATATTCGACCGTCCAGCAGAGACCCAGTACTTC; abundance: few; j_gene: TRBJ2-5; d_gene: .; v_gene: TRBV16
CDR3aa: CASSTRPGSGANVLTF; CDR3nt: TGTGCCAGCAGCACACGCCCCGGCTCTGGGGCCAACGTCCTGACTTTC; abundance: .; j_gene: TRBJ2-6; d_gene: .; v_gene: TRBV5-5
CDR3aa: CASRVGRYNSPLHF; CDR3nt: TGCGCCAGCAGGGTGGGACGGTATAATTCACCCCTCCACTTT; abundance: once; j_gene: TRBJ1-6; d_gene: .; v_gene: TRBV5-1
CDR3aa: CASSQEKAITDTQYF; CDR3nt: TGTGCCAGCAGCCAAGAAAAGGCCATCACAGATACGCAGTATTTT; abundance: .; j_gene: TRBJ2-3; d_gene: .; v_gene: TRBV16